This T cell receptor (beta chain) was recorded in a study of blood T cell repertoires in COVID-19 (dated by TCRdb to 2019 to 2021). As for the study more broadly: Samples covering the acute and convalescent phases of COVID-19 were provided by collaborators in the United States, Italy and Spain. The material from the prospective study consisted of cDNA or gDNA derived from T cells, B-cell-depleted T cells, or PBMCs. The repertoires were released in a freely available public database intended as a resource for research on the immune response to SARS-CoV-2. The sample metadata nearly always contained a de-identified subject ID, COVID-19 status, age in years and sex. Subjects who had been exposed to COVID-19, were actively infected with it, or had recovered from it provided the deeply sampled blood TCRbeta repertoires that made up the dataset. The samples were drawn from the first 160 participants of the ongoing ImmuneRACE study and from under 1,500 subjects provided by 6 global collaborators. Where available, HLA class I and class II types were obtained from metadata supplied by the sample provider rather than from assay-based typing. Study-wide findings and limitations: Clinical and demographic metadata were provided uncurated, with the amount varying by source and participant.

TCRbeta CDR3 regions were amplified from genomic DNA by means of the immunoSEQ Assay, a bias-controlled multiplex PCR. The original methods were these. The number of nucleated cells in each sample was estimated by amplification of reference gene primers within the assay. To quantify the absolute abundance of each unique TCRbeta CDR3 rearrangement, sequence reads were collapsed and filtered. Productive Simpson clonality was computed per sample as the square root of Simpson's diversity index over productive rearrangements. TCRdb took over this immuneACCESS table, retaining in-frame rearrangements with V and J assigned. Such tables are incomplete; in checked studies, under half of the missing clones stem from an unresolved V gene, and the remainder is unexplained. The D gene and trimming were derived from the DNA, and the V and J assignments and clone size from that table. In all, the sample holds about 120,000 clones, and around 78% of those were seen once. The ten largest clones add up to about 2.3% of the sample.

Including cysteine and phenylalanine, the CDR3 has 14 amino acids. Only CDR3 DNA is held: 42 bases, read in frame from base 1. For this chain, trimming is 5 bases at the V end and 10 bases at the J end, and the number of junction bases without a gene match is 13. The CDR1 and CDR2 encoded by the germline V gene are SGHNT and YENEEA. Each collaborating institution followed its own protocols to collect whole blood in K2EDTA tubes. Collaborator samples were shipped for TCRbeta analysis as frozen whole blood, isolated PBMCs, or DNA extracted from either sample type. Worth noting for this clone: Its antigen target is currently unknown. Per-base quality was not reported, and no clone a single base away is much larger than it.

The chain is made from TRBV11-3 and TRBJ1-1; 7 of the junction bases match TRBD1. This TCR was sampled from a man between 65 and 85 years old with acute or convalescent COVID-19. Sequenced input: peripheral blood. The nucleotide sequence is given as TGTGCCAGCAGCCCCCGGACAGGTTCCGGAAGAGCTTTCTTT. Its translation is CASSPRTGSGRAFF. Reference TRBV11-3 and TRBJ1-1 genes cover what lies past the CDR3, so the full variable domain is EAGVVQSPRYKIIEKKQPVAFWCNPISGHNTLYWYLQNLGQGPELLIRYENEEAVDDSQLPKDRFSAERLKGVDSTLKIQPAELGDSAVYLCASSPRTGSGRAFFGQGTRLTVV.